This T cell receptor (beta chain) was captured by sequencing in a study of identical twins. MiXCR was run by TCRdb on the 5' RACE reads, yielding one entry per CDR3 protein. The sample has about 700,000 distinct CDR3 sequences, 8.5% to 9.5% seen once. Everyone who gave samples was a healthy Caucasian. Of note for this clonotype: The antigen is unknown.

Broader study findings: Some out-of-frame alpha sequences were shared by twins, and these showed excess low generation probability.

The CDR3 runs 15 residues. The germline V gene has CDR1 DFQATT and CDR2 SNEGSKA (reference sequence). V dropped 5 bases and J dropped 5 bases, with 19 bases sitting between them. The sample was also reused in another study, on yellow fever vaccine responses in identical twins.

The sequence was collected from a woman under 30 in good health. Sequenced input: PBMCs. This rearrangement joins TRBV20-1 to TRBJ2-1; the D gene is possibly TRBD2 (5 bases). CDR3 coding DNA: TGCAGTGCTCCCTCTGCACTCCCCGGGGACAATGAGCAGTTCTTC. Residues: CSAPSALPGDNEQFF.